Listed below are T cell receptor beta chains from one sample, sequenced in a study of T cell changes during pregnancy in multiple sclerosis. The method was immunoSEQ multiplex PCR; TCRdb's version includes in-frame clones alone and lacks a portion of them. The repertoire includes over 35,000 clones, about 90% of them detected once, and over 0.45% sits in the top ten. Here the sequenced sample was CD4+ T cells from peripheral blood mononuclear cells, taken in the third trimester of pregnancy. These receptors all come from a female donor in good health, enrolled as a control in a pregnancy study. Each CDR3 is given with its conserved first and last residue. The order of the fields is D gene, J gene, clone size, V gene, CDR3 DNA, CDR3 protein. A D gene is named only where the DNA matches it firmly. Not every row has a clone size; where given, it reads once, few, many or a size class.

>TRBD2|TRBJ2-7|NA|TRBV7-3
TGTGCCAGCAGCTTACGGGGGGGCTCGGATGAGCAGTACTTC
CASSLRGGSDEQYF
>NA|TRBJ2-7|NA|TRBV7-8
TGTGCCAGCAGCTTTAATGAACAGCGGTCCTACGAGCAGTACTTC
CASSFNEQRSYEQYF
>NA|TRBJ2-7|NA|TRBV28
TGTGCCAGCAGTAGCCCGACTGGGTCCTACGAGCAGTACTTC
CASSSPTGSYEQYF
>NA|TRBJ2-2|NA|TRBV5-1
TGCGCCAGCGGAGACGAGGCCGGGGAGCTGTTTTTT
CASGDEAGELFF
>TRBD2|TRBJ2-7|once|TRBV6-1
TGTGCCAGCGGTAGCGGGAGAACCTCCTACGAGCAGTACTTC
CASGSGRTSYEQYF
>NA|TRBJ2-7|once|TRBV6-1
TGTGCCAGCAGTCCCGAGAGGTTTCAGTACTTC
CASSPERFQYF
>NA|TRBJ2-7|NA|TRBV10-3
TGTGCCATCAGTGAGAGCCCAGCGGATCCCTACGAGCAGTACTTC
CAISESPADPYEQYF
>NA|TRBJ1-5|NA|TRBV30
TGTGCCTGGAGTGTACGGGGGAATCAGCCCCAGCATTTT
CAWSVRGNQPQHF
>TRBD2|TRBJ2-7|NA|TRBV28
TGTGCCAGCCGGGCAGGGAGGGAGTACGAGCAGTACTTC
CASRAGREYEQYF
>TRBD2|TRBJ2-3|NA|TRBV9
TGTGCCAGCAGCGCGCCCCGGGGGGGGAGCGCAGATACGCAGTATTTT
CASSAPRGGSADTQYF
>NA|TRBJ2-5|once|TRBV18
TGTGCCAGCTCCCCCGGGGAAGAGACCCAGTACTTC
CASSPGEETQYF
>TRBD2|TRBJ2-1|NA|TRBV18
TGTGCCAGCTCACCTCCGGGACTAGCGGGAGGGTACTACAATGAGCAGTTCTTC
CASSPPGLAGGYYNEQFF
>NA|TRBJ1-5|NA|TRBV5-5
TGTGCCAGCAGCCCACCCCCGCGGGCCGGCAATCAGCCCCAGCATTTT
CASSPPPRAGNQPQHF
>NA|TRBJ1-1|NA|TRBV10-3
TGTGCCACCCGGGACACTGAAGCTTTCTTT
CATRDTEAFF
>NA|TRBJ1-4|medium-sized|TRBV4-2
TGTGCCAGCAGCCAACAGGCAACTAATGAAAAACTGTTTTTT
CASSQQATNEKLFF
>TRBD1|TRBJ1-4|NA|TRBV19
TGTGCCAGTAGTCCCACCGGGACAGGCTACGAAAAACTGTTTTTT
CASSPTGTGYEKLFF
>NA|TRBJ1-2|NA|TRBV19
TGTGCCAGTACCCCATTTCGCAGGTGGGTAGATTTTACGTATGGCTACACCTTC
CASTPFRRWVDFTYGYTF
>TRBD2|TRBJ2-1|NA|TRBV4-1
TGCGCCAGCAGCCAAGAAACCACCGACAGCGGGAGCTCCTACAATGAGCAGTTCTTC
CASSQETTDSGSSYNEQFF
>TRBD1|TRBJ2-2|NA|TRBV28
TGTGCCAGCAAGAGACAGGGGGCTCCCGGGGAGCTGTTTTTT
CASKRQGAPGELFF
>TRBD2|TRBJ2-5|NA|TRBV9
TGTGCCAGCAGCGTAGGCTCTAGCGGGGGCTGGGAGACCCAGTACTTC
CASSVGSSGGWETQYF
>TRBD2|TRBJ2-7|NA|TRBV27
TGTGCCAGCAGTTCCTTGGGGTTTGGGACTAGCGACTACGAGCAGTACTTC
CASSSLGFGTSDYEQYF
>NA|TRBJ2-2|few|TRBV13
TGTGCCAGCAGACGCGGACTCCCGAACACCGGGGAGCTGTTTTTT
CASRRGLPNTGELFF
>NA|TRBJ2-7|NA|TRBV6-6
TGTGCCAGCAGGGCCCAGTACAGCGGCGAGCAGTACTTC
CASRAQYSGEQYF
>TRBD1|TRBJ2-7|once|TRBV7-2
TGTGCCAGCAGCTTAGGGCGGCAGGGGGCTGGCGAGCAGTACTTC
CASSLGRQGAGEQYF
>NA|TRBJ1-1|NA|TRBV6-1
TGTGCCAGCAGTGCGAGGGGGGGGATTGACACTGAAGCTTTCTTT
CASSARGGIDTEAFF
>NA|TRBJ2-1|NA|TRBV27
TGTGCCAGCAGTAGACTCGTGGGTGAGCAGTTCTTC
CASSRLVGEQFF
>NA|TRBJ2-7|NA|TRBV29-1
TGCAGCGTTGAGCGGGGAACCTACGAGCAGTACTTC
CSVERGTYEQYF
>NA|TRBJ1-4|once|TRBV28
TGTGCCACAAACCCCGGGGTCACTGTGGAAAAACTGTTTTTT
CATNPGVTVEKLFF
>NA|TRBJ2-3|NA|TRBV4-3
TGCGCCAGCAGCCACCGTGGGACGGGGGTTGTAGATACGCAGTATTTT
CASSHRGTGVVDTQYF
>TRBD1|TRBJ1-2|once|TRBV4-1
TGCGCCAGCAGCCAAGAAATGGGACAGCTACTTAACTATGGCTACACCTTC
CASSQEMGQLLNYGYTF
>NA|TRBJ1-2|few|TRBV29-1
TGCAGCGTTGATCCGGTTATCGCGGGCTACACCTTC
CSVDPVIAGYTF
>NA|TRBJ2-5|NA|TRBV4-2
TGTGCCAGCAGCCAGACCGGCAGGGTCCCAGAGACCCAGTACTTC
CASSQTGRVPETQYF
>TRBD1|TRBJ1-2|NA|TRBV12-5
TGTGCTAGTGGTTCATACAGGGGGCGCTCAGATGGCTACACCTTC
CASGSYRGRSDGYTF
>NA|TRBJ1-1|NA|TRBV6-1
TGTGCCAGCAAAGTAACAGGGCCTAACACTGAAGCTTTCTTT
CASKVTGPNTEAFF
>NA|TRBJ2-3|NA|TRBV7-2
TGTGCCAGCAGCCGGATGGGGAGTAAAGATACGCAGTATTTT
CASSRMGSKDTQYF
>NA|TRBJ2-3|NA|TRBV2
TGTGCCAGCAGTGATGCGGGCATAGCAGATACGCAGTATTTT
CASSDAGIADTQYF
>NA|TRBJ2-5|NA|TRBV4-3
TGCGCCAGCAGCCACAGCGGACAAGAGACCCAGTACTTC
CASSHSGQETQYF
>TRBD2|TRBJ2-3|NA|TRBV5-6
TGTGCCAGCAGCTTGCTAGGTAGCGGGAGCACAGATACGCAGTATTTT
CASSLLGSGSTDTQYF
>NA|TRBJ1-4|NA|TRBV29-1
TGCAGCGTTGAAATGGGGGCTGAGGAAAAACTGTTTTTT
CSVEMGAEEKLFF
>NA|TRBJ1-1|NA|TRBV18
TGTGCCAGCTCAACCTCGACAGCGGAAGCTTTCTTT
CASSTSTAEAFF
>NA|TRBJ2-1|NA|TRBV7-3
TGTGCCAGCAGCTCCCAGGGGGGCTCTTGGGGTGAGCAGTTCTTC
CASSSQGGSWGEQFF
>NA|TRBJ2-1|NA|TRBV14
TGTGCCAGCAGCCAGGTTAGCTCCTACAATGAGCAGTTCTTC
CASSQVSSYNEQFF
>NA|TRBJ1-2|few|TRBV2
TGTGCCAGGGGCCTTTATGGGGGCGGCTACACCTTC
CARGLYGGGYTF
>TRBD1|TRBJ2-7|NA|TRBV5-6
TGTGCCAGCAGCTACGGACAGGGTAGAGTCTACGAGCAGTACTTC
CASSYGQGRVYEQYF
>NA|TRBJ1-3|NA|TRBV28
TGTGCCAGCAGTGCAGGGTACTTCTCTGGAAACACCATATATTTT
CASSAGYFSGNTIYF
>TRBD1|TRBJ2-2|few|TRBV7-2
TGTGCCAGCAGACAGGGGGACTACACCGGGGAGCTGTTTTTT
CASRQGDYTGELFF
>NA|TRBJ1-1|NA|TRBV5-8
TGTGCCAGCAGCCGGGATAGCACTGAAGCTTTCTTT
CASSRDSTEAFF
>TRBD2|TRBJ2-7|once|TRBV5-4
TGTGCCAGCAGCGGGACTAGCGGGGGGCCTTTCTACGAGCAGTACTTC
CASSGTSGGPFYEQYF
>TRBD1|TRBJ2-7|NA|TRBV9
TGTGCCAGCAGCGTAGGGGGGACAGGGGGCGGGTACGAGCAGTACTTC
CASSVGGTGGGYEQYF
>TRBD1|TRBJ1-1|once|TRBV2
TGTGCCAGCCGCACCACAGGGGCGCGTAGGGCTTTCTTT
CASRTTGARRAFF
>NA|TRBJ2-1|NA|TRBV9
TGTGCCAGCAGAAAAACTCCTAGCTCCTACAATGAGCAGTTCTTC
CASRKTPSSYNEQFF
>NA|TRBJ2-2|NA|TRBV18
TGTGCCAGCTCACCAACGTCAAAGGGGACCGGGGAGCTGTTTTTT
CASSPTSKGTGELFF
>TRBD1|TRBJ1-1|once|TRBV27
TGTGCCAGCAGTGCTGGGGGACAGGGGCTGGGGTTTTTGGGCACTGAAGCTTTCTTT
CASSAGGQGLGFLGTEAFF
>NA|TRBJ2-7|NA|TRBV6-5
TGTGCCAGCAGCCGGGACAAGGGCTCAGGGGAGCAGTACTTC
CASSRDKGSGEQYF
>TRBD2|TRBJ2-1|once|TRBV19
TGTGCCAGTAGTATAGTATCGAGCGGGAGGCCCTATGAGCAGTTCTTC
CASSIVSSGRPYEQFF
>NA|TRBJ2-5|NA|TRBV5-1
TGCGCCAGCAGCCGACAGCTACAAGAGACCCAGTACTTC
CASSRQLQETQYF
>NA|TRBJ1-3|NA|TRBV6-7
TGTGCCAGCACTCCGGAGGGGTACGGAAACACCATATATTTT
CASTPEGYGNTIYF
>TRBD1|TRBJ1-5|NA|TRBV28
TGTGCCAGCAGTCTTACCGGGACAGGGTTTCAGCCCCAGCATTTT
CASSLTGTGFQPQHF
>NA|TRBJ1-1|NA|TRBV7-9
TGTGCCAGCAGCGCGCCGAGTAACACTGAAGCTTTCTTT
CASSAPSNTEAFF